A selection of T cell receptor beta chains follows, all from one sample in a study of blood T cell repertoires in COVID-19. Clones were sequenced by immunoSEQ multiplex PCR, and TCRdb holds only the in-frame ones, with some missing. The table has about 70,000 clones, about 89% seen once; the top ten hold just over 2.5%. The sequenced sample was peripheral blood. The receptor source for this set is a man aged 50 to 60 with COVID-19, enrolled during active disease. Both conserved end residues are part of each CDR3. Fields, in order: D gene, J gene, V gene, clone size, CDR3 length, CDR3 DNA, CDR3 protein. A D gene is named only where the DNA matches it firmly. Clone size appears in some rows only: once, few, many, or a class for an expanded clone.

D: NA
J: TRBJ2-2
V: TRBV18
size: NA
length: 14
DNA: TGTGCCAGCTCACCCCTCCGGTCGACCGGGGAGCTGTTTTTT
CDR3: CASSPLRSTGELFF

D: NA
J: TRBJ1-1
V: TRBV3-1/TRBV3-2
size: NA
length: 15
DNA: TGTGCCAGCAGCCAAGGGGTAGCGGGGGGGACTGAAGCTTTCTTT
CDR3: CASSQGVAGGTEAFF

D: NA
J: TRBJ2-3
V: TRBV6-6
size: NA
length: 13
DNA: TGTGCCAGCAATCTACAGGGCACAGATACGCAGTATTTT
CDR3: CASNLQGTDTQYF

D: NA
J: TRBJ2-5
V: TRBV10-3
size: medium-sized
length: 15
DNA: TGTGCCATCAGTGAGTCGAGGGATCTCCAAGAGACCCAGTACTTC
CDR3: CAISESRDLQETQYF

D: TRBD2
J: TRBJ2-7
V: TRBV5-4
size: NA
length: 15
DNA: TGTGCCAGCAGCTTAAGACCGGGACTAGTCTACGAGCAGTACTTC
CDR3: CASSLRPGLVYEQYF

D: TRBD1
J: TRBJ1-1
V: TRBV7-9
size: NA
length: 15
DNA: TGTGCCAGCAGCTTTCAGGGCAGGGGGCTTGATGAAGCTTTCTTT
CDR3: CASSFQGRGLDEAFF

D: TRBD1
J: TRBJ2-5
V: TRBV30
size: NA
length: 13
DNA: TGTGCCTGGAGTGCAGGACAGGACGAGACCCAGTACTTC
CDR3: CAWSAGQDETQYF

D: TRBD1
J: TRBJ2-7
V: TRBV19
size: NA
length: 15
DNA: TGTGCCAGTAGTACCGGACAGGGGGTGACCTACGAGCAGTACTTC
CDR3: CASSTGQGVTYEQYF

D: NA
J: TRBJ2-5
V: TRBV15
size: NA
length: 14
DNA: TGTGCCACCAGCAGAGATATAGCGGCGGAGACCCAGTACTTC
CDR3: CATSRDIAAETQYF

D: NA
J: TRBJ2-2
V: TRBV9
size: NA
length: 14
DNA: TGTGCCAGCAGCATACGGGACATCACCGGGGAGCTGTTTTTT
CDR3: CASSIRDITGELFF

D: TRBD1
J: TRBJ2-1
V: TRBV5-4
size: NA
length: 14
DNA: TGTGCCAGCAGCCGACAGGGCCCGGTCAATGAGCAGTTCTTC
CDR3: CASSRQGPVNEQFF

D: NA
J: TRBJ1-4
V: TRBV5-1
size: NA
length: 16
DNA: TGCGCCAGCAGCCGCTCCGGGGGATTGGGGAATGAAAAACTGTTTTTT
CDR3: CASSRSGGLGNEKLFF

D: NA
J: TRBJ2-7
V: TRBV4-1
size: few
length: 17
DNA: TGCGCCAGCAGCCAAGATCCTGTGGCGGGAACCTCCTACGAGCAGTACTTC
CDR3: CASSQDPVAGTSYEQYF

D: TRBD2
J: TRBJ2-3
V: TRBV9
size: NA
length: 15
DNA: TGTGCCAGCAGCGTCCTAGCGGCTAGCACAGATACGCAGTATTTT
CDR3: CASSVLAASTDTQYF

D: TRBD2
J: TRBJ2-1
V: TRBV7-2
size: NA
length: 13
DNA: TGTGCCGGAGCGGGATATGGTCGAGGTGAGCAGTTCTTC
CDR3: CAGAGYGRGEQFF

D: TRBD2
J: TRBJ2-7
V: TRBV27
size: NA
length: 14
DNA: TGTGCCAGCAGTGCAGCGGGACTACACTACGAGCAGTACTTC
CDR3: CASSAAGLHYEQYF

D: TRBD2
J: TRBJ2-1
V: TRBV6-1
size: NA
length: 14
DNA: TGTGCCAGCAGTGAAGGCAGCGGGACCAATGAGCAGTTCTTC
CDR3: CASSEGSGTNEQFF

D: NA
J: TRBJ1-2
V: TRBV4-1
size: NA
length: 16
DNA: TGCGCCAGCAGCCTACTTCGGACAGCCGCTTACTATGGCTACACCTTC
CDR3: CASSLLRTAAYYGYTF

D: NA
J: TRBJ2-2
V: TRBV5-1
size: NA
length: 13
DNA: TGCGCCAGCAGCGAGGACAGCACCGGGGAGCTGTTTTTT
CDR3: CASSEDSTGELFF

D: NA
J: TRBJ2-1
V: TRBV4-1
size: medium-sized
length: 16
DNA: TGCGCCAGCAGCCAAGGAGCGGACGCCGGCTACAATGAGCAGTTCTTC
CDR3: CASSQGADAGYNEQFF

D: TRBD2
J: TRBJ2-1
V: TRBV9
size: NA
length: 15
DNA: TGTGCCAGCAGCGCGACTAGCGGGAGGGCTTATGAGCAGTTCTTC
CDR3: CASSATSGRAYEQFF

D: NA
J: TRBJ1-5
V: TRBV7-2
size: few
length: 15
DNA: TGTGCCAGCAGCCCGGACAGTTGGAGCAATCAGCCCCAGCATTTT
CDR3: CASSPDSWSNQPQHF

D: NA
J: TRBJ2-3
V: TRBV7-2
size: NA
length: 14
DNA: TGTGCCAGCAGCTTAGACGGGAACACAGATACGCAGTATTTT
CDR3: CASSLDGNTDTQYF

D: NA
J: TRBJ2-3
V: TRBV7-2
size: NA
length: 13
DNA: TGTGCCAGCACCCGGCGGGGAACAGATACGCAGTATTTT
CDR3: CASTRRGTDTQYF

D: NA
J: TRBJ2-2
V: TRBV9
size: NA
length: 14
DNA: TGTGCCAGCAGCGGACAGGTGAACACCGGGGAGCTGTTTTTT
CDR3: CASSGQVNTGELFF

D: NA
J: TRBJ1-1
V: TRBV9
size: NA
length: 15
DNA: TGTGCCAGCAGCCCCTACCCAACAGGGAGCACTGAAGCTTTCTTT
CDR3: CASSPYPTGSTEAFF

D: TRBD2
J: TRBJ2-1
V: TRBV5-6
size: NA
length: 18
DNA: TGTGCCAGCAGCTCGGGAGGGACTAGCGGATATTCCTACAATGAGCAGTTCTTC
CDR3: CASSSGGTSGYSYNEQFF

D: TRBD2
J: TRBJ2-1
V: TRBV7-2
size: NA
length: 15
DNA: TGTGCCAGCAGCTTGACTAGCGGATACGAGTATGAGCAGTTCTTC
CDR3: CASSLTSGYEYEQFF

D: TRBD1
J: TRBJ2-5
V: TRBV18
size: NA
length: 15
DNA: TGTGCCAGCTCACCGCCGGGACAGTACCAAGAGACCCAGTACTTC
CDR3: CASSPPGQYQETQYF

D: NA
J: TRBJ1-5
V: TRBV21-1
size: NA
length: 13
DNA: TGTGCCAGGTGGGGACAGGGAAAACAGCCCCAGCATTTT
CDR3: CARWGQGKQPQHF

D: NA
J: TRBJ2-6
V: TRBV4-3
size: NA
length: 22
DNA: TGCGCCAGCAGCCAAGACACATACGACTCAGGGACTCGTTCGGGTGGGGCCAACGTCCTGACTTTC
CDR3: CASSQDTYDSGTRSGGANVLTF

D: NA
J: TRBJ2-3
V: TRBV5-4
size: NA
length: 15
DNA: TGTGCCAGCAGCTTGGGACAGCTATACACAGATACGCAGTATTTT
CDR3: CASSLGQLYTDTQYF

D: NA
J: TRBJ2-1
V: TRBV30
size: NA
length: 14
DNA: TGTGCCTGGAGTGTTCGAGATATCCGTCGGGAGCAGTTCTTC
CDR3: CAWSVRDIRREQFF

D: NA
J: TRBJ2-4
V: TRBV9
size: NA
length: 14
DNA: TGTGCCAGCAGCGCTCCAGGGGAGGGAAACATTCAGTACTTC
CDR3: CASSAPGEGNIQYF

D: NA
J: TRBJ1-1
V: TRBV12-5
size: NA
length: 12
DNA: TGTGCTAGTGGTTTGGATGAGAGGGAAGCTTTCTTT
CDR3: CASGLDEREAFF

D: TRBD1
J: TRBJ1-2
V: TRBV28
size: once
length: 17
DNA: TGTGCCAGCAGTTCGCAGGGACAGGGGATCGTGGACTATGGCTACACCTTC
CDR3: CASSSQGQGIVDYGYTF

D: TRBD1
J: TRBJ1-2
V: TRBV24-1
size: NA
length: 14
DNA: TGTGCCACCAGTGACAGGGACAGGGCCTATGGCTACACCTTC
CDR3: CATSDRDRAYGYTF

D: NA
J: TRBJ2-2
V: TRBV14
size: NA
length: 14
DNA: TGTGCCAGCAGCCAAGAATTGGTAGTCGGGGAGCTGTTTTTT
CDR3: CASSQELVVGELFF

D: NA
J: TRBJ2-7
V: TRBV7-2
size: NA
length: 15
DNA: TGTGCCAGCAGCTTAGATGGACAGAATACCTACGAGCAGTACTTC
CDR3: CASSLDGQNTYEQYF

D: NA
J: TRBJ2-3
V: TRBV15
size: NA
length: 15
DNA: TGTGCCACCAGCCAAGTAGAGGTTGGCACAGATACGCAGTATTTT
CDR3: CATSQVEVGTDTQYF

D: NA
J: TRBJ1-3
V: TRBV11-2
size: once
length: 14
DNA: TGTGCCAGCAGCCAAGGGGTTGCTGGAAACACCATATATTTT
CDR3: CASSQGVAGNTIYF

D: NA
J: TRBJ2-7
V: TRBV27
size: NA
length: 13
DNA: TGTGCCAGCAGCCCGCTAGCCACCTACGAGCAGTACTTC
CDR3: CASSPLATYEQYF

D: TRBD2
J: TRBJ2-3
V: TRBV4-2
size: NA
length: 18
DNA: TGTGCCAGCAGCCAAGCCGGACTAGCGGGAGTGGGTAGAGATACGCAGTATTTT
CDR3: CASSQAGLAGVGRDTQYF

D: TRBD1
J: TRBJ1-3
V: TRBV7-6
size: NA
length: 18
DNA: TGTGCCAGCAGCCTAGGGCCGGGAGGGGGCATCTCTGGAAACACCATATATTTT
CDR3: CASSLGPGGGISGNTIYF

D: TRBD1
J: TRBJ1-2
V: TRBV27
size: NA
length: 19
DNA: TGTGCCAGCAGTTCTACATATAGACAGGGGACCTTCCCCCGTGGTGGCTACACCTTC
CDR3: CASSSTYRQGTFPRGGYTF

D: NA
J: TRBJ1-2
V: TRBV13
size: NA
length: 17
DNA: TGTGCCAGCAGCTTCCGGGGGACGGCTAAGCAACTCTATGGCTACACCTTC
CDR3: CASSFRGTAKQLYGYTF

D: TRBD1
J: TRBJ1-1
V: TRBV7-9
size: NA
length: 14
DNA: TGTGCCAGCAGCCGGGACAGCTTGAACACTGAAGCTTTCTTT
CDR3: CASSRDSLNTEAFF

D: TRBD2
J: TRBJ2-7
V: TRBV5-4
size: NA
length: 16
DNA: TGTGCCAGCAGCCCAGGGACTAGCGGGAGTGCCTACGAGCAGTACTTC
CDR3: CASSPGTSGSAYEQYF

D: NA
J: TRBJ2-7
V: TRBV6-5
size: NA
length: 15
DNA: TGTGCCAGCAGCCCGTACGGGAAGGGCAGCTACGAGCAGTACTTC
CDR3: CASSPYGKGSYEQYF

D: NA
J: TRBJ1-5
V: TRBV9
size: NA
length: 14
DNA: TGTGCCAGCAGCCCGGACATTAGCAATCAGCCCCAGCATTTT
CDR3: CASSPDISNQPQHF

D: NA
J: TRBJ2-6
V: TRBV19
size: NA
length: 14
DNA: TGTGCCAGTAGGCGAGAATCTGGGGCCAACGTCCTGACTTTC
CDR3: CASRRESGANVLTF

D: NA
J: TRBJ2-3
V: TRBV9
size: NA
length: 17
DNA: TGTGCCAGCAGCGTAGGGTTGGCGGGGTCCTTCACAGATACGCAGTATTTT
CDR3: CASSVGLAGSFTDTQYF

D: TRBD2
J: TRBJ2-3
V: TRBV25-1
size: NA
length: 15
DNA: TGTGCCAGCAGTGAACTAGCGGGAGACATAGATACGCAGTATTTT
CDR3: CASSELAGDIDTQYF

D: NA
J: TRBJ2-1
V: TRBV3-1/TRBV3-2
size: NA
length: 15
DNA: TGTGCCAGCAGCCAAGACCTTAGCTCCTACAATGAGCAGTTCTTC
CDR3: CASSQDLSSYNEQFF

D: NA
J: TRBJ1-2
V: TRBV10-1
size: NA
length: 14
DNA: TGCGCCAGCAGTGAGAGGGGGGGGGTCTATGGCTACACCTTC
CDR3: CASSERGGVYGYTF

D: NA
J: TRBJ2-2
V: TRBV20-1
size: NA
length: 13
DNA: TGCAGTGCTAGTTCGGCGGGATGGGGGGAGCTGTTTTTT
CDR3: CSASSAGWGELFF

D: TRBD1
J: TRBJ2-2
V: TRBV19
size: NA
length: 16
DNA: TGTGCCAGTAGTTTCGAAGGGGGCCGGCCCCCCGGGGAGCTGTTTTTT
CDR3: CASSFEGGRPPGELFF